Each of the 30 T cell receptor beta chains below was sequenced from the same sample in a study of T cell responses to AZD1222 COVID-19 vaccine. Libraries were prepared by immunoSEQ multiplex PCR; TCRdb keeps only in-frame clonotypes and omits some of them. The sample gives about 120,000 clones, approximately 85% of which show up once; approximately 8.5% is in the top ten. Sequences were derived from peripheral blood, sampled on day 0 of AZD1222 vaccination. All receptors come from an adult in good health.

The gene calls are TRBV7-9 and TRBJ2-7; 14 positions match TRBD2. The length of the CDR3 is 18 residues. J was trimmed by 5 bases and V by 5 bases; bases with no gene match: 14. Per germline, CDR1 SEHNR and CDR2 FQNEAQ (reference sequence). The chain's CDR3 is CASSLPLRLAGGRNEQYF. The CDR3 DNA reads TGTGCCAGCAGCCTCCCTTTAAGACTAGCGGGGGGGCGAAACGAGCAGTACTTC. The full variable domain, rest sourced from reference TRBV7-9 and TRBJ2-7, is DTGVSQNPRHKITKRGQNVTFRCDPISEHNRLYWYRQTLGQGPEFLTYFQNEAQLEKSRLLSDRFSAERPKGSFSTLEIQRTEQGDSAMYLCASSLPLRLAGGRNEQYFGPGTRLTVT.

The J gene is TRBJ2-1, the V gene TRBV5-4; no clear D. The CDR3 is 16 amino acids. CDR1 and CDR2 from the germline V gene are SGHNT and YYREEE (reference sequence). V was pared by 4 bases and J by 0 bases, with 14 bases between. CDR3 region: CASSPSQSSSYNEQFF. CDR3 bases: TGTGCCAGCAGCCCCTCACAGTCCAGCTCCTACAATGAGCAGTTCTTC. Filled out from reference TRBV5-4 and TRBJ2-1, the complete variable domain reads ETGVTQSPTHLIKTRGQQVTLRCSSQSGHNTVSWYQQALGQGPQFIFQYYREEENGRGNFPPRFSGLQFPNYSSELNVNALELDDSALYLCASSPSQSSSYNEQFFGPGTRLTVL.

Only one count was recorded for this clone. The chain has TRBV4-1 and TRBJ2-1, with 9 bases lining up with TRBD1. Germline V gene lookup returns CDR1 MGHRA and CDR2 YSYEKL. The CDR3 is 17 residues long. Trimming at V came to 0 bases and at J to 4 bases, leaving 7 bases not matched to a gene. CDR3 protein: CASSQENRGPIYNEQFF. DNA of the CDR3: TGCGCCAGCAGCCAAGAAAACAGGGGGCCGATTTACAATGAGCAGTTCTTC.

This chain uses TRBV28 with TRBJ1-3; 7 nucleotides match TRBD1. After removal of 10 bases from V and 8 bases from J, the junction contained 14 bases not matched to a gene. CDR1 is MDHEN and CDR2 is SYDVKM in the germline V gene. The CDR3 contains 14 residues. Here the CDR3 DNA reads TGTGCCAAACCCCACTCGGACAGGACGGACACCATATATTTT. Encoded protein: CAKPHSDRTDTIYF.

Details on this clone: This same CDR3 is encoded by further DNA sequences in the sample. V and J are TRBV5-1 and TRBJ2-3, with D possibly matching TRBD2 (5 bases). CDR1 is SGHRS, CDR2 YFSETQ, per germline. The CDR3 extends over 14 amino acids. Trimming removed 3 bases at V and 2 bases at J, with 10 bases between. As DNA, the CDR3 is TGCGCCAGCAGCTCAGGACTGTACACAGATACGCAGTATTTT. Translated: CASSSGLYTDTQYF.

This rearrangement joins TRBV18 to TRBJ2-3; 12 nucleotides align to TRBD2. The germline V gene encodes CDR1 KGHSH and CDR2 LQKENI. The junction had 4 bases not matched to a gene; V was cut back by 6 bases and J by 6 bases. The CDR3 consists of 14 residues. DNA for the CDR3: TGTGCCAGCTCGACTAGCGGGAGAGGTGATACGCAGTATTTT. It translates to CASSTSGRGDTQYF.

V usage is TRBV6-5 and J usage is TRBJ2-7; 7 bases line up with TRBD2. V was pared by 4 bases and J by 3 bases, with 6 bases of the junction left unmatched. The CDR3 is 14 residues long. Germline-derived CDR1 and CDR2 are MNHEY and SVGAGI. The CDR3 protein is CASSSGLGSYEQYF. The CDR3 DNA reads as TGTGCCAGCAGTTCAGGACTAGGGAGCTACGAGCAGTACTTC.

The rearrangement uses TRBV7-8 and TRBJ2-7; D unresolved. Germline values: CDR1 SGHVS, CDR2 FQNEAQ. Trimming pared 0 bases from V and 4 bases from J, leaving 7 bases between. This CDR3 region has 13 residues. The CDR3 coding sequence is TGTGCCAGCAGCTTAGCGGTCCTGTACGAGCAGTACTTC. Encoded protein: CASSLAVLYEQYF.

V gene TRBV5-4 combines with J gene TRBJ1-6, with 12 bases that match TRBD1. The length of the CDR3 is 14 residues. Per the germline V gene, CDR1 is SGHNT and CDR2 is YYREEE (reference sequence). The J segment lost 9 bases and the V segment lost 4 bases, leaving 2 bases of the junction unmatched. Here the CDR3 reads CASSGDRGLSPLHF. CDR3 in DNA: TGTGCCAGCAGCGGGGACAGGGGGCTTTCACCCCTCCACTTT.

The V call is TRBV20-1, the J call TRBJ1-2; D remains unclear. This CDR3 contains 13 residues. V was trimmed by 3 bases and J by 2 bases, leaving 10 bases between them. CDR1 is DFQATT, CDR2 SNEGSKA, per germline (reference sequence). Here the CDR3 reads CSASSPANYGYTF. The CDR3 bases are TGCAGTGCTAGTTCGCCCGCAAACTATGGCTACACCTTC.

The chain carries TRBV18 and TRBJ1-2, with TRBD1 as a possible D gene (5 bases). The CDR3 is 12 amino acids. Germline CDR1 is KGHSH and CDR2 is LQKENI. V was clipped by 5 bases and J by 9 bases, with 13 bases between them. The CDR3 DNA reads TGTGCCAGCTCAGAAGGACAAGTCAGCTACACCTTC. It codes for CASSEGQVSYTF.

This chain links TRBV11-3 with TRBJ1-5; 8 nucleotides match TRBD1. The germline CDR1 and CDR2 sequences are SGHNT and YENEEA. The CDR3 covers 14 residues. V trimming: 4 bases; J trimming: 9 bases; junction bases outside the gene matches: 8. The CDR3 region has the DNA TGTGCCAGCAGCTCGACCGGACAGGGTAGGCCCCAGCATTTT. This gives the protein CASSSTGQGRPQHF.

The rearrangement links TRBV3-1 (or the pseudogene TRBV3-2) to TRBJ2-2; 13 bases are a match to TRBD2. CDR3 size: 15 residues. From germline, CDR1 is LGHDT and CDR2 YNNKEL (reference sequence). Trimming at V came to 5 bases and at J to 7 bases, leaving 4 bases not matched to a gene. CDR3 in amino acids: CASSWTSGRSGELFF. In DNA, the CDR3 is TGTGCCAGCAGCTGGACTAGCGGGAGAAGCGGGGAGCTGTTTTTT.

The V and J genes are TRBV18 and TRBJ1-1; possible D gene TRBD1, 6 bases. CDR1 KGHSH and CDR2 LQKENI come from the germline V gene. Trimming cost V 3 bases and J 2 bases, with 13 bases left between them. This CDR3 comprises 15 residues. CDR3 in amino acids: CASSPDSAGNTEAFF. CDR3 coding DNA: TGTGCCAGCTCACCGGACAGTGCGGGCAACACTGAAGCTTTCTTT.

The chain joins TRBV3-1 (or the pseudogene TRBV3-2) to TRBJ1-1; D gene uncertain. This CDR3 has 15 residues. V shed 2 bases and J shed 3 bases, with 13 bases lying between them. CDR1 and CDR2 from the germline V gene are LGHDT and YNNKEL (reference sequence). This CDR3 reads CASSQFKGLDTEAFF. For the CDR3, the DNA is TGTGCCAGCAGCCAATTCAAAGGGTTGGACACTGAAGCTTTCTTT.

The V call is TRBV11-2, the J call TRBJ2-7; 9 nucleotides match TRBD1. V was pared by 3 bases and J by 3 bases, with 3 bases of the junction left unmatched. CDR1 is SGHAT and CDR2 is FQNNGV in the germline V gene. CDR3 length: 14 residues. The CDR3 coding sequence is TGTGCCAGCAGCTTCGACAGGGGGGACTACGAGCAGTACTTC. This encodes CASSFDRGDYEQYF.

This chain connects TRBV20-1 to TRBJ1-1; D not resolved. Per the germline V gene, CDR1 is DFQATT and CDR2 is SNEGSKA (reference sequence). V lost 5 bases and J 1 base, leaving 5 bases between the germline ends. CDR3 length: 11 amino acids. Here the CDR3 reads CSAGRNTEAFF. The CDR3 bases are TGCAGTGCTGGGCGGAACACTGAAGCTTTCTTT.

This chain links TRBV11-3 with TRBJ2-1; D gene ambiguous. CDR1 SGHNT and CDR2 YENEEA come from the germline V gene. Trimming removed 5 bases from V and 9 bases from J, with 14 bases in between. This CDR3 region has 13 residues. CDR3 sequence: CASSQTFSVEQFF. The CDR3 coding sequence is TGTGCCAGCAGCCAAACTTTTTCAGTTGAGCAGTTCTTC.

V and J are TRBV11-2 and TRBJ1-6; 7 bases agree with TRBD1. V lost 5 bases, J lost 8 bases, and 9 bases stayed unmatched. The CDR3 covers 15 residues. Germline V lookup: CDR1 SGHAT, CDR2 FQNNGV. The CDR3 DNA follows: TGTGCCAGCAGCCCAACGACAGGGAGCCATTCACCCCTCCACTTT. This codes for CASSPTTGSHSPLHF.

This clone has only one observation. The V gene is TRBV11-3, the J gene TRBJ2-5; tentatively, D is TRBD1 (5 bases). Trimming shortened V by 2 bases and J by 3 bases, and 25 bases separated the two germline ends. Germline CDR1 and CDR2: SGHNT and YENEEA. The CDR3 is made up of 19 amino acids. DNA of the CDR3: TGTGCCAGCAGCTTAACGTTGTGGTCGGCTCGAAGGGGAAAAGAGACCCAGTACTTC. This codes for CASSLTLWSARRGKETQYF.

The chain uses TRBV4-1 and TRBJ2-3; TRBD2 matches at 7 bases. The CDR3 loop spans 12 amino acids. The germline gives CDR1 MGHRA, CDR2 YSYEKL. The V and J ends lost 5 bases and 4 bases, in that order; junction bases with no gene match: 0. CDR3 coding DNA: TGCGCCAGCAGCGGGGGGGCAGATACGCAGTATTTT. Translation: CASSGGADTQYF.

This clone occurred once. The J gene is TRBJ1-5, the V gene TRBV2, with D uncertain. Germline V gene data show CDR1 as SNHLY and CDR2 as FYNNEI. This CDR3 is 12 amino acids long. V was clipped by 3 bases and J by 5 bases, with 5 bases between them. Here the CDR3 DNA reads TGTGCCAGCAGTGACGGTTATCAGCCCCAGCATTTT. Translation: CASSDGYQPQHF.

The chain joins TRBV19 to TRBJ1-2, with unresolved D. V lost 7 bases and J 7 bases, leaving 16 bases between the germline ends. In germline, CDR1 is LNHDA, CDR2 SQIVND (reference sequence). There are 13 residues in the CDR3. The CDR3 loop is CASTPRQVSGYTF. The DNA for the CDR3 is TGTGCCAGTACCCCCCGGCAGGTCTCTGGCTACACCTTC.

This chain joins TRBV9 and TRBJ2-1, with 12 bases aligning to TRBD2. V was clipped by 2 bases and J by 7 bases; unmatched bases: 4. The CDR3 spans 15 residues. In germline, CDR1 is SGDLS, CDR2 YYNGEE. The CDR3, as DNA: TGTGCCAGCAGCGTCAGGACTAGCGGGGAAAATGAGCAGTTCTTC. Residues: CASSVRTSGENEQFF.

The V call is TRBV3-1 (or the pseudogene TRBV3-2), the J call TRBJ1-2, with D possibly TRBD1 on 6 matching bases. Germline V gene data show CDR1 as LGHDT and CDR2 as YNNKEL (reference sequence). The CDR3 runs to 11 residues. V lost 2 bases, J lost 8 bases, and 6 bases lay in between. CDR3 sequence (DNA): TGTGCCAGCAGCCAACAGGGGGGCTACACCTTC. Translated: CASSQQGGYTF.

V is TRBV9 and J is TRBJ2-3, with TRBD2 as a possible D gene (7 bases). The CDR3 is made up of 15 amino acids. In germline, CDR1 is SGDLS, CDR2 YYNGEE. Trimming removed 0 bases at V and 4 bases at J, with 12 bases between. CDR3 sequence (DNA): TGTGCCAGCAGCGTAGTGGGCGGGGGCGCAGATACGCAGTATTTT. Amino acids: CASSVVGGGADTQYF.

In its sample, this clone was seen a few times. V gene TRBV30 combines with J gene TRBJ2-7; the D is unclear. V was shortened by 1 base and J by 4 bases, with 5 bases between the two germline ends. The length of the CDR3 is 11 residues. Germline V gives CDR1 GTSNPN, CDR2 SVGIG (reference sequence). CDR3 sequence: CAWSGLYEQYF. The CDR3 region has the DNA TGTGCCTGGAGTGGACTTTACGAGCAGTACTTC.

The V call is TRBV5-1, the J call TRBJ1-3; weak D call: TRBD1 (5 bases). Trimming took 4 bases from V and 1 from J, leaving 18 bases between them. The germline gives CDR1 SGHRS, CDR2 YFSETQ. The CDR3 covers 17 residues. The CDR3 is CASSARGTGGSGNTIYF. The CDR3 DNA sequence: TGCGCCAGCAGCGCCCGGGGGACGGGCGGGTCTGGAAACACCATATATTTT.

The rearrangement joins TRBV7-8 to TRBJ2-7; D ambiguous. CDR3 length equals 14 residues. V was shortened by 4 bases and J by 1 base, with 11 bases between the two germline ends. Germline CDR1 reads SGHVS; CDR2 reads FQNEAQ. CDR3: CASSSMYNSYEQYF. In nucleotides, the CDR3 is TGTGCCAGCAGCTCCATGTACAATTCCTACGAGCAGTACTTC.

The chain uses TRBV4-1 and TRBJ1-1, with D uncertain. The ends were cut back, 0 bases at V and 5 bases at J, with 19 bases in the middle. Per the germline V gene, CDR1 is MGHRA and CDR2 is YSYEKL. The CDR3 contains 17 residues. CDR3 residues: CASSQEFLKARGTEAFF. CDR3 DNA: TGCGCCAGCAGCCAAGAATTTTTGAAGGCACGAGGAACTGAAGCTTTCTTT.